Included here is one TCR beta chain sequence, with context. Recovery among Cohort 3 donors was established by two negative PCRs, clearance, or symptom resolution. This sample was included in a study of blood T cell repertoires in COVID-19. Under the authors' procedure: Reference gene primer amplification yielded estimated nucleated cell counts. The table came from immunoSEQ multiplex PCR; TCRdb's copy has only in-frame clones and leaves some out. From that table come the V and J calls and clone size; the DNA was used to work out D and trimming. The table includes about 310,000 clones, about 87% detected once. Sequenced material: PBMCs or T cells enriched from blood (not recorded which). The clonotype originates from a woman under 30 who had recovered from COVID-19.

The CDR3 sequence: CASSLGGSGPSTDTQYF. CDR3 coding DNA: TGCGCCAGCAGCCTTGGGGGTAGCGGCCCTAGCACAGATACGCAGTATTTT. This chain connects TRBV5-1 to TRBJ2-3; D might be TRBD2 (6 bases). The length of the CDR3 is 17 residues. The ends were cut back, 4 bases at V and 0 bases at J, with 18 bases in the middle. Germline CDR1 and CDR2: SGHRS and YFSETQ.